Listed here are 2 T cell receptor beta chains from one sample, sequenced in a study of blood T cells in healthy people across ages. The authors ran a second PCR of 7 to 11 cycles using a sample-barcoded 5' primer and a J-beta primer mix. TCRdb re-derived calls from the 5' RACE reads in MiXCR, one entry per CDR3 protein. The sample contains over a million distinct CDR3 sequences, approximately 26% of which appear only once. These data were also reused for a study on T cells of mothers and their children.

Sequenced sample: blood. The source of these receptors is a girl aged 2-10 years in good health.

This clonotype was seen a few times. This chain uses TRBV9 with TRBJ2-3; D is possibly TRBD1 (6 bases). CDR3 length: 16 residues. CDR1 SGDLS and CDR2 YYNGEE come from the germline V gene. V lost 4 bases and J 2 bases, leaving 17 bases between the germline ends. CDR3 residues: CASSLREGQYTDTQYF. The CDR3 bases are TGTGCCAGCAGCCTACGCGAGGGACAATACACAGATACGCAGTATTTT.

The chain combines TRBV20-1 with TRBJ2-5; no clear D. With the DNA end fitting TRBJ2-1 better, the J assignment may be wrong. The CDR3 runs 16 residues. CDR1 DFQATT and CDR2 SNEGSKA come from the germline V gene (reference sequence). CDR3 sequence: CSARDGGNSHLNEQFF. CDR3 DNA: TGCAGTGCTAGAGATGGTGGGAACAGCCACTTAAATGAGCAGTTCTTC.